These 12 T cell receptor beta chains were sequenced from one sample in a study of blood T cell repertoires in COVID-19. Using immunoSEQ multiplex PCR, the repertoire was profiled, and TCRdb retains in-frame clones only, with some absent. The table shows about 210,000 clones, with 65% to 90% occurring only once. The sequencing input was PBMCs or T cells enriched from blood (not recorded which). Receptors originate from a woman in her forties or fifties with acute COVID-19.

The chain couples TRBV19 to TRBJ1-5; 8 nucleotides agree with TRBD1. V shed 6 bases, J shed 5 bases, and the junction held 9 bases outside the gene matches. The CDR3 contains 15 residues. Germline CDR1 reads LNHDA; CDR2 reads SQIVND (reference sequence). The CDR3 DNA follows: TGTGCCAGTAGATCAGCGGACAGGGCGGATCAGCCCCAGCATTTT. The encoded protein is CASRSADRADQPQHF.

This sequence joins TRBV3-1 (or the pseudogene TRBV3-2) and TRBJ2-2; no definite D call. The CDR3 spans 14 residues. V was pared by 3 bases and J by 6 bases, with 11 bases between. CDR1 LGHDT and CDR2 YNNKEL come from the germline V gene (reference sequence). CDR3 DNA: TGTGCCAGCAGCCACTACAGTAACCCCGGGGAGCTGTTTTTT. This sequence encodes CASSHYSNPGELFF.

The CDR3 DNA reads TGCAGTTGCGGGATGGGCAATGAGCAGTTCTTC. Translation: CSCGMGNEQFF. The chain recombines TRBV20-1 with TRBJ2-1, with TRBD2 as a possible D gene (6 bases). The germline V gene encodes CDR1 DFQATT and CDR2 SNEGSKA (reference sequence). V was pared by 8 bases and J by 6 bases, with 11 bases between. The CDR3 consists of 11 residues.

The V gene is TRBV28, the J gene TRBJ1-1; 7 nucleotides match TRBD1. The CDR3 totals 12 residues. Per germline, CDR1 MDHEN and CDR2 SYDVKM. Unmatched junction bases numbered 2, after V lost 6 bases and J lost 4 bases. Written as DNA, the CDR3 is TGTGCCAGCAGGGACAGGCTCACTGAAGCTTTCTTT. It encodes CASRDRLTEAFF. The whole variable domain, remainder taken from reference TRBV28 and TRBJ1-1, is DVKVTQSSRYLVKRTGEKVFLECVQDMDHENMFWYRQDPGLGLRLIYFSYDVKMKEKGDIPEGYSVSREKKERFSLILESASTNQTSMYLCASRDRLTEAFFGQGTRLTVV.

The chain employs TRBV4-1 and TRBJ1-6; 8 bases match TRBD1. CDR1 is MGHRA and CDR2 is YSYEKL in the germline V gene. The CDR3 is 17 residues long. The V gene end was trimmed by 5 bases and the J gene end by 0 bases; junction bases not matched to a gene: 6. The CDR3 loop is CASSEDRESSYNSPLHF. CDR3 sequence (DNA): TGCGCCAGCAGCGAGGACAGGGAAAGCTCCTATAATTCACCCCTCCACTTT.

Here the CDR3 reads CASRNGLYEQYF. CDR3 coding DNA: TGTGCCAGCAGGAATGGCCTCTACGAGCAGTACTTC. The V and J genes are TRBV6-5 and TRBJ2-7; D not certain. Trimming removed 6 bases at V and 3 bases at J, with 9 bases between. Germline CDR1 reads MNHEY; CDR2 reads SVGAGI. The CDR3 totals 12 residues.

This clone was detected a few times. The V and J genes are TRBV5-1 and TRBJ1-1; D perhaps matches TRBD1 (5 bases). Trimming took 4 bases from V and 3 from J, leaving 16 bases between them. Germline values: CDR1 SGHRS, CDR2 YFSETQ. The length of the CDR3 is 15 residues. CDR3 DNA: TGCGCCAGCAGCACCCAGGGCGGGGTGGACACTGAAGCTTTCTTT. This encodes CASSTQGGVDTEAFF.

A few counts support this clone. The V and J genes are TRBV19 and TRBJ1-2, with a weak D call TRBD1 (6 bases). V lost 10 bases and J lost 2, with 14 bases in between. Germline V gene data show CDR1 as LNHDA and CDR2 as SQIVND (reference sequence). The length of the CDR3 is 13 residues. CDR3 region: CATTGPGNYGYTF. Written as DNA, the CDR3 is TGTGCCACGACAGGTCCAGGGAACTATGGCTACACCTTC.

There are a few counts of this clone. The V and J genes are TRBV9 and TRBJ2-2; TRBD1 might be the D (6 bases). CDR3 length: 16 amino acids. The V gene lost 0 bases and the J gene lost 7 bases, with 16 bases spanning the gap. Germline CDR1 is SGDLS and CDR2 is YYNGEE. CDR3 nucleotides: TGTGCCAGCAGCGTAGAACTAGACAGGTGGGGCGGGGAGCTGTTTTTT. It encodes CASSVELDRWGGELFF. The variable domain in full, completed from reference TRBV9 and TRBJ2-2, reads DSGVTQTPKHLITATGQRVTLRCSPRSGDLSVYWYQQSLDQGLQFLIQYYNGEERAKGNILERFSAQQFPDLHSELNLSSLELGDSALYFCASSVELDRWGGELFFGEGSRLTVL.

The J gene is TRBJ2-3, the V gene TRBV6-1; maybe TRBD2 (5 bases). With 2 bases removed from V and 5 bases from J, the gap between germline ends came to 14 bases. Looked up from germline, CDR1 is MNHNS and CDR2 is SASEGT. This CDR3 region has 15 residues. CDR3 sequence (DNA): TGTGCCAGCAGTGAATTCGGAGCGGCGGGAGATACGCAGTATTTT. Translating it yields CASSEFGAAGDTQYF.

This chain uses TRBV30 with TRBJ2-7, with 8 bases matching TRBD1. The CDR3 is 14 residues long. Trimming cost V 0 bases and J 3 bases; bases outside gene matches: 4. Per germline, CDR1 GTSNPN and CDR2 SVGIG (reference sequence). The CDR3 DNA is TGTGCCTGGAGTGTACCTACAGGGGGCTACGAGCAGTACTTC. Protein: CAWSVPTGGYEQYF.

The V call is TRBV6-1, the J call TRBJ2-7; 8 bases are a match to TRBD2. Per the germline V gene, CDR1 is MNHNS and CDR2 is SASEGT. V was pared by 0 bases and J by 2 bases, with 3 bases of the junction left unmatched. The CDR3 length is 15 residues. The CDR3 sequence is CASSEAASGPYEQYF. In DNA, the CDR3 is TGTGCCAGCAGTGAAGCGGCTAGCGGGCCCTACGAGCAGTACTTC.